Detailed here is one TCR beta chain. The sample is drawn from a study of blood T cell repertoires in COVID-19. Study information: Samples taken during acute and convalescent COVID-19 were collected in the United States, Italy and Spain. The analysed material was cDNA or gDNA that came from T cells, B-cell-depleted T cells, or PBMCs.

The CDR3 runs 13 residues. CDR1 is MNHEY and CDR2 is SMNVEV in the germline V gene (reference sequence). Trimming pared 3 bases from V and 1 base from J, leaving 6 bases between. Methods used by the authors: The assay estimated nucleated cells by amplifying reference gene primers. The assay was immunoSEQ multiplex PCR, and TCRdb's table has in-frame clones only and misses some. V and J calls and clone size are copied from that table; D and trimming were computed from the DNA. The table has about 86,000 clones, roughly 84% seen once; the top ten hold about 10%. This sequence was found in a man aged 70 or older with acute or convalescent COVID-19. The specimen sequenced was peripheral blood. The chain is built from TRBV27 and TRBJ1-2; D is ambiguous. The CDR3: CASSFEGNYGYTF. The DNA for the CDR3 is TGTGCCAGCAGTTTCGAGGGTAACTATGGCTACACCTTC.